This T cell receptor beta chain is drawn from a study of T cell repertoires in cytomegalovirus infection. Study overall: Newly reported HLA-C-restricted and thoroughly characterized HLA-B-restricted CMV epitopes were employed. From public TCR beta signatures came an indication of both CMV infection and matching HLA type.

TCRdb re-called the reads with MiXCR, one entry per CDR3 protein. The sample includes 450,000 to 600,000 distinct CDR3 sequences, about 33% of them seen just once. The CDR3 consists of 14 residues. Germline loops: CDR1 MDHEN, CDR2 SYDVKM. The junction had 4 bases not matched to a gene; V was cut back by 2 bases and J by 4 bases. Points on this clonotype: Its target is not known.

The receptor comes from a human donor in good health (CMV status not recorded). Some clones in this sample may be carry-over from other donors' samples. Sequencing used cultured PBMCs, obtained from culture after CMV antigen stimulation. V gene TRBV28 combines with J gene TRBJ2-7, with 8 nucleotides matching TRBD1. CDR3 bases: TGTGCCAGCAGTTTACCACAGGGGGTTTACGAGCAGTACTTC. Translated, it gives CASSLPQGVYEQYF.